What follows describes a single TCR beta chain. Which antigen it targets is not known. Base qualities are not at hand, and no much larger clone is one base apart. For repertoire sequencing, TCR beta CDR3 regions were amplified from RNA transcripts. A first-round RT-PCR used HTBI primers with the Qiagen OneStep RT-PCR kit, followed by a second-round multiplex PCR, size selection and purification. Libraries were sequenced on an Illumina HiSeq2000 using paired-end 100 bp reads. Regarding the original processing steps: SOAPnuke was used to process the reads, throwing out any read that had adapters, had uncalled bases, had a mean Phred below 15, or lacked an exact constant-primer or identifier match. High-quality paired reads were merged with COPE v1.2.5. Clonotypes were defined as unique nucleotide sequences and were aligned to IMGT TRB V, D and J references using MiTCR v1.1. Only V-J combinations with frequency above 0.0001 were analysed, covering approximately 99% of repertoires. For each V-J combination, a TCR clonal expansion and chaos score was defined as the ratio of F50 clonal expansion to chaos observed in the TCRdist matrix. Welch's t-statistics and random forest were used to reduce the features to about a dozen V-J combinations, which were then used as input to a naive Bayes classifier. Thyroid-blood repertoire similarity was quantified with the Morisita-Horn index. TCRdb's own reprocessing of the public reads used fastp at Q25 and MiXCR and kept productive beta chains. Each CDR3 protein appears once, grouped with its most common genes and DNA. TCRdb, rather than the study authors, made the V and J calls. The sample contains some 750,000 distinct CDR3 sequences, about 44% of them found a single time. The ten most abundant clones make up 44% of the sample.

This record belongs to a study of Graves' ophthalmopathy and Graves' hyperthyroidism listed by TCRdb under 2018. With regard to the full study: Peripheral blood was collected before any treatment was given, at the time of initial diagnosis. To tell Graves' ophthalmopathy apart from Graves' hyperthyroidism, and to predict which patients would progress to ophthalmopathy, the study relied on TCR beta repertoire signatures. In total, some 130 blood samples were TCR-sequenced: approximately 40 ophthalmopathy, some 75 hyperthyroidism and about 17 hyperthyroidism-to-ophthalmopathy patients. To explore V-J signatures distinguishing ophthalmopathy from hyperthyroidism, a discovery set of 100 patients (about 41 ophthalmopathy, about 57 stable hyperthyroidism) was enrolled. For independent validation, a separate cohort was made up of roughly 19 hyperthyroidism patients plus 17 patients who later progressed from hyperthyroidism to ophthalmopathy. In roughly six hyperthyroidism patients, the T-cell repertoires found in thyroid tissue were compared with those found in blood. Following sampling, methimazole starting at 30 mg daily was administered to hyperthyroidism patients, and high-dose intravenous methylprednisolone was administered to ophthalmopathy patients.

Beyond this particular receptor, the publication reports: In validation, the model predicted ophthalmopathy progression with about 71% sensitivity and about 73% specificity; fewer than 15 predicted patients were CT-confirmed with GO in a median of approximately six months. Most expanded thyroid clonotypes with a frequency above 0.001 also appeared in blood, which suggests that blood repertoires may reflect the immune response in the thyroid. Sample size was not statistically predetermined, and group allocation was not concealed from the investigators. Ophthalmopathy was separated from stable hyperthyroidism by the 13-signature model with more than 85% sensitivity and roughly 83% specificity in cross-validation and with 80%/75% in the test set.

Ophthalmopathy patients had moderately to severely active disease, Clinical Activity Score of at least 3, NOSPECS grade of at least 4, and disease duration under 3 months. Patients were excluded if they had other autoimmune diseases, uncontrolled infections, pregnancy or lactation. Diagnosis was based on clinical symptoms, serum thyroxine, TRAb, thyroid ultrasound and orbital computed tomography. Ficoll-Paque density gradient centrifugation was used to isolate PBMCs from approximately 10 ml of fresh peripheral blood. Total RNA was extracted with Trizol reagent and quality-checked on an Agilent 2100 Bioanalyzer. CDR1 and CDR2, looked up from the germline V gene, are SGHVT and SQSDAQ. Taken from cysteine to phenylalanine, the CDR3 has 16 residues. Of the read, only the CDR3 DNA is kept; its 48 bases are in frame from base 1. Relative to germline, V is 3 bases shorter and J is 0 bases shorter, with 11 bases between their ends.

The sequenced sample consisted of peripheral blood. The clonotype originates from an adult man with Graves' ophthalmopathy. The chain was built from TRBV7-4 and TRBJ2-2; the D gene is unclear. The CDR3: CASSFPTGTNTGELFF. The DNA sequence is given as TGTGCCAGCAGCTTCCCGACCGGAACGAACACCGGGGAGCTGTTTTTT.